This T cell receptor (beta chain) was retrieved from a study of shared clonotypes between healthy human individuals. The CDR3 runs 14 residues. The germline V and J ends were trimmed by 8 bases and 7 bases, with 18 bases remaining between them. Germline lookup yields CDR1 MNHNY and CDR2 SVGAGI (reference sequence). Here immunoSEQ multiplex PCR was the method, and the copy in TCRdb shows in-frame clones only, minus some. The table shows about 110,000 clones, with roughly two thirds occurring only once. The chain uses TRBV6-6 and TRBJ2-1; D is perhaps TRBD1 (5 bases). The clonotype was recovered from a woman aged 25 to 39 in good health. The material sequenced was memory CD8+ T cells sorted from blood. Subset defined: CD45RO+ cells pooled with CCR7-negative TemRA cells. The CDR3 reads CASSKTAQANEQFF. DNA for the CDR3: TGTGCCAGCTCAAAGACCGCACAGGCAAATGAGCAGTTCTTC.